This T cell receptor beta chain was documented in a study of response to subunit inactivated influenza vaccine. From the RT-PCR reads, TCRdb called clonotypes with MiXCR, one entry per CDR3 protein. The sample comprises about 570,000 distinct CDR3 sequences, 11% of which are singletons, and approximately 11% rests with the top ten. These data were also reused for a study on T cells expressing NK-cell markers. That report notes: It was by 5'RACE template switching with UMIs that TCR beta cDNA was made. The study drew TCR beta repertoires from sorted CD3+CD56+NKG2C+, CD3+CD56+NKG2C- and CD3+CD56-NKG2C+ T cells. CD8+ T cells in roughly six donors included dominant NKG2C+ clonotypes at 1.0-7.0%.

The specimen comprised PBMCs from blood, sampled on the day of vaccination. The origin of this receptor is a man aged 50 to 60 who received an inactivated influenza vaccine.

The CDR3 reads CASSLSTGAKPDQPQHF. CDR3 bases: TGTGCCAGCAGTCTATCGACAGGAGCTAAGCCCGATCAGCCCCAGCATTTT. V is TRBV12-3 or TRBV12-4 and J is TRBJ1-5, with D maybe TRBD1 (6 bases). V dropped 5 bases and J dropped 5 bases, with 22 bases sitting between them. The CDR3 length is 17 residues.